Given below is one TCR beta chain in context. The antigen remains undetermined. This sample is part of a study of T cells in localized non-small cell lung cancer. The CDR3 is made up of 12 amino acids. V lost 1 base and J lost 3, with 7 bases in between. CDR1 and CDR2 from the germline V gene are GTSNPN and SVGIG (reference sequence). Profiled with immunoSEQ multiplex PCR; TCRdb holds only in-frame clones, not every one. The sample has around 26,000 clones; 90% are singletons. Study conclusions and caveats: Uninvolved adjacent lung showed higher T cell clonality than tumor. Appearing in adjacent lung were a median about 57 of the top 100 tumor clones. Sequencing involved a lone tumor region, leaving heterogeneity possible. There was an association of higher blood T cell density with longer overall survival.

Sequences were derived from peripheral blood, sampled before any cancer treatment. The source is a woman aged 35-70 years with stage I lung adenocarcinoma. The chain couples TRBV30 to TRBJ2-7; unclear D gene. The CDR3 DNA sequence: TGTGCCTGGAGTGATAGCCGCTACGAGCAGTACTTC. Its translation is CAWSDSRYEQYF.